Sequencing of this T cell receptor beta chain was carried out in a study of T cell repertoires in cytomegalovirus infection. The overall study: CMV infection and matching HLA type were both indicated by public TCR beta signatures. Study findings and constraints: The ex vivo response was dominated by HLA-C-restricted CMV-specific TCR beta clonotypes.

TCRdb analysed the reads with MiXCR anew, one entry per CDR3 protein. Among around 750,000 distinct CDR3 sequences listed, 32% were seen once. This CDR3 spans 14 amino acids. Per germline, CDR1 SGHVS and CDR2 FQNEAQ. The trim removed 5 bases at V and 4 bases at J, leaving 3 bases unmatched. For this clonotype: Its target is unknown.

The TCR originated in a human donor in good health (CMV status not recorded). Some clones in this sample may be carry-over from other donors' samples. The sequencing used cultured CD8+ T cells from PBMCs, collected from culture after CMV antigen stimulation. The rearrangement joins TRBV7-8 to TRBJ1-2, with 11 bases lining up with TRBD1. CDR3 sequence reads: CASSGGTGGYGYTF. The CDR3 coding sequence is TGTGCCAGCAGCGGGGGGACAGGGGGCTATGGCTACACCTTC.